This is a list of T cell receptor beta chains from one sample in a study of sequential checkpoint blockade in melanoma. The assay was immunoSEQ multiplex PCR, and TCRdb's table has in-frame clones only and misses some. The table shows about 5,500 clones, with under 45% occurring only once. This material consisted of tumor tissue (inferred from file names), taken from a patient given nivolumab and ipilimumab in sequence. The receptors shown here come from a human donor with melanoma. Both conserved end residues are part of each CDR3. The order of the fields is V gene, clone size, J gene, D gene, CDR3 protein, CDR3 DNA. D genes are given only for firm matches. The size entry is marked missing in some rows and otherwise reads once, few, many or a size class.

>TRBV10-2|NA|TRBJ2-1|TRBD1
CASKQGSSYNEQFF
TGCGCCAGTAAACAGGGGAGCTCCTACAATGAGCAGTTCTTC
>TRBV28|NA|TRBJ2-3|NA
CASVSGFLSTDTQYF
TGTGCCAGCGTATCTGGGTTCCTCAGCACAGATACGCAGTATTTT
>TRBV18|NA|TRBJ1-5|NA
CASSPDNLPNQPQHF
TGTGCCAGCTCACCGGACAATTTACCCAATCAGCCCCAGCATTTT
>TRBV5-1|NA|TRBJ2-5|TRBD2
CASSQGQLAGGQETQYF
TGCGCCAGCAGCCAAGGACAACTAGCGGGAGGGCAAGAGACCCAGTACTTC
>TRBV5-1|few|TRBJ1-3|NA
CASSTQGNSGNTIYF
TGCGCCAGCAGTACCCAGGGGAACTCTGGAAACACCATATATTTT
>TRBV5-1|NA|TRBJ1-1|NA
CASSADRYNTEAFF
TGCGCCAGCAGCGCCGACAGGTATAACACTGAAGCTTTCTTT
>TRBV29-1|NA|TRBJ2-7|TRBD1
CSVATGGYEQYF
TGCAGCGTAGCTACAGGGGGCTACGAGCAGTACTTC
>TRBV6-8|NA|TRBJ2-7|NA
CASSPDVRSYEQYF
TGTGCCAGCAGCCCCGACGTTCGATCCTACGAGCAGTACTTC
>TRBV23-1|NA|TRBJ2-7|TRBD2
CASRLKSGRVSYEQYF
TGCGCCAGTAGATTAAAAAGCGGGAGAGTCTCCTACGAGCAGTACTTC
>TRBV15|NA|TRBJ1-1|NA
CATSAGGGGTTEAFF
TGTGCCACCAGCGCTGGAGGGGGGGGGACCACTGAAGCTTTCTTT
>TRBV18|NA|TRBJ1-2|NA
CASSPQETTYGYTF
TGTGCCAGCTCACCACAAGAGACAACCTATGGCTACACCTTC
>TRBV18|NA|TRBJ1-5|TRBD1
CASSRNGQGASNQPQHF
TGTGCCAGCTCACGAAACGGACAGGGGGCAAGCAATCAGCCCCAGCATTTT
>TRBV28|NA|TRBJ2-7|TRBD1
CASRRQGYEQYF
TGTGCCAGCAGAAGACAGGGCTACGAGCAGTACTTC
>TRBV27|NA|TRBJ1-5|NA
CASRSGTTNQPQHF
TGTGCCAGCAGATCCGGGACAACGAATCAGCCCCAGCATTTT
>TRBV6-8|few|TRBJ1-1|NA
CAISAGLSTEAFF
TGTGCCATCAGTGCAGGGCTAAGCACTGAAGCTTTCTTT
>TRBV9|NA|TRBJ1-1|NA
CASSVTGRNTEAFF
TGTGCCAGCAGCGTAACAGGACGGAACACTGAAGCTTTCTTT
>TRBV1|few|TRBJ2-5|NA
CASSQRTSGSKETQYF
TGCGCCAGCAGCCAACGAACTAGCGGGAGTAAAGAGACCCAGTACTTC